This TCR beta chain derives from a study of blood T cell repertoires in COVID-19. Study in general: Sites in the United States, Italy and Spain provided acute and convalescent COVID-19 samples. From T cells, B-cell-depleted T cells, or PBMCs came the material, which was cDNA or gDNA.

The length of the CDR3 is 16 residues. Germline loops: CDR1 SGHRS, CDR2 YFSETQ. Germline trimming cut 3 bases from V and 2 bases from J; bases unmatched to any gene: 6. Methods used by the authors: Reference gene primer amplification gave nucleated cell count estimates. Data came from immunoSEQ multiplex PCR; TCRdb stores just in-frame clones and leaves some out. The DNA was the basis for D and trimming; V, J and clone size are from that table. The table has fewer than 85,000 clones, about 87% seen once. Sequencing was done on a sample of peripheral blood. This chain uses TRBV5-1 with TRBJ2-3, with 10 bases aligning to TRBD2. The TCR sequence derives from a human donor in a cohort sampled during active COVID-19. The CDR3 loop reads CASSSPGTSVTDTQYF. The CDR3 DNA reads as TGCGCCAGCAGCTCCCCCGGGACTAGCGTCACAGATACGCAGTATTTT. The variable domain in full, completed from reference TRBV5-1 and TRBJ2-3, reads KAGVTQTPRYLIKTRGQQVTLSCSPISGHRSVSWYQQTPGQGLQFLFEYFSETQRNKGNFPGRFSGRQFSNSRSEMNVSTLELGDSALYLCASSSPGTSVTDTQYFGPGTRLTVL.